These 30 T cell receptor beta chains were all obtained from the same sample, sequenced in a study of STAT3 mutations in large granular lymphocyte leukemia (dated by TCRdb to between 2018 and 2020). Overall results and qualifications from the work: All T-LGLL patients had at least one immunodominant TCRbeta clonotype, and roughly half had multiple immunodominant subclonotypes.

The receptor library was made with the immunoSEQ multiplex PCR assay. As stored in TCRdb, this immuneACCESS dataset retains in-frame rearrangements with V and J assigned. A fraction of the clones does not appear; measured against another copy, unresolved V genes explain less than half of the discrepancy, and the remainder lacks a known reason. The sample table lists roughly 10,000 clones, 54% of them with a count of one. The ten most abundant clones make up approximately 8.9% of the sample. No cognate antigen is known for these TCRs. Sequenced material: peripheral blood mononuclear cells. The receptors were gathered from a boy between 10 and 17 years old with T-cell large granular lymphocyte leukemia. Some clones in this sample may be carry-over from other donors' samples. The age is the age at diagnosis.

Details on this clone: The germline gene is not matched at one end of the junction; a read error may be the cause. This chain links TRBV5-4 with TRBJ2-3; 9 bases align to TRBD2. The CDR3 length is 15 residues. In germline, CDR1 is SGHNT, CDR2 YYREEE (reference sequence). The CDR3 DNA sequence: TGTGCCAGCAGCCCGACCGGGACTAGCAGAGATACGCAGTATTTT. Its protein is CASSPTGTSRDTQYF.

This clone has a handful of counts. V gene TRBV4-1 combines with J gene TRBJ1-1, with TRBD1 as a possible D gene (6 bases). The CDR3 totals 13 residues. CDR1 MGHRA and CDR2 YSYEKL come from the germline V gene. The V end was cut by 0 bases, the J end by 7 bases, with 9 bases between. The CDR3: CASSQDRGIEAFF. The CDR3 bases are TGCGCCAGCAGCCAAGATAGGGGGATTGAAGCTTTCTTT.

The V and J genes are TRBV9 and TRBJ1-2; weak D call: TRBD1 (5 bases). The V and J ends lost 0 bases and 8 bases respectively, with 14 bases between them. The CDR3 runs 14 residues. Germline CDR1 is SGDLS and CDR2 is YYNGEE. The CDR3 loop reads CASSVGPGVLGYTF. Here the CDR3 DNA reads TGTGCCAGCAGCGTAGGACCGGGGGTATTAGGCTACACCTTC.

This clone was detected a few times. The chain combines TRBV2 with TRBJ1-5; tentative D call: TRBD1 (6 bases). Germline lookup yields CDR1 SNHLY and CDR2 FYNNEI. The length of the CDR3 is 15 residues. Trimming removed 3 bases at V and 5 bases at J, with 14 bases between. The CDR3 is CASSDPQGVDQPQHF. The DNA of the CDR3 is TGTGCCAGCAGTGACCCACAGGGAGTGGATCAGCCCCAGCATTTT.

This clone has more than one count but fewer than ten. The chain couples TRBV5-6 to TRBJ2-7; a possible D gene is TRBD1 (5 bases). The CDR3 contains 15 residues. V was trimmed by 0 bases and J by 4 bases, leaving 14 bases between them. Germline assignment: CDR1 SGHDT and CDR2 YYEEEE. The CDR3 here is CASSLAPRVEYEQYF. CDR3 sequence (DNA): TGTGCCAGCAGCTTGGCACCCAGGGTCGAATACGAGCAGTACTTC.

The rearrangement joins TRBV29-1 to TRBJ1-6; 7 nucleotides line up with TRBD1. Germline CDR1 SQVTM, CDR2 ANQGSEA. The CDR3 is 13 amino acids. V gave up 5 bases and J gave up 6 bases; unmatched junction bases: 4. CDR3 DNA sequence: TGCAGCGTTACGACAGGGTTTAATTCACCCCTCCACTTT. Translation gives CSVTTGFNSPLHF.

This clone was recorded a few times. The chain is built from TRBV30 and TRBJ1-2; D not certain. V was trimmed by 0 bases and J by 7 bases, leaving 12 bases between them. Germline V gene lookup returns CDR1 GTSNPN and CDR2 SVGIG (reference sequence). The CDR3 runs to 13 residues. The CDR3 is CAWSVLQRSGYTF. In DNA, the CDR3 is TGTGCCTGGAGTGTATTACAGCGGAGTGGCTACACCTTC.

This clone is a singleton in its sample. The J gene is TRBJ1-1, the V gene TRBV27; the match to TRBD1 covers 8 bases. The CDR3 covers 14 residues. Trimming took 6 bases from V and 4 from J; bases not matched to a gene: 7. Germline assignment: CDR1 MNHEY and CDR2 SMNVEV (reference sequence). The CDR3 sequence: CASRVTGGSTEAFF. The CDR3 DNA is TGTGCCAGCAGGGTTACAGGGGGGAGCACTGAAGCTTTCTTT.

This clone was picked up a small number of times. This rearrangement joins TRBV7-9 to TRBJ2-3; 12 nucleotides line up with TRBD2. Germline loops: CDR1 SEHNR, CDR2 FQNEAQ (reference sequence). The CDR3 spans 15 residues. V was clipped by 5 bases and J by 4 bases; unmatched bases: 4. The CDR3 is CASSPSGRAPDTQYF. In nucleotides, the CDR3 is TGTGCCAGCAGCCCTAGCGGGAGGGCCCCAGATACGCAGTATTTT.

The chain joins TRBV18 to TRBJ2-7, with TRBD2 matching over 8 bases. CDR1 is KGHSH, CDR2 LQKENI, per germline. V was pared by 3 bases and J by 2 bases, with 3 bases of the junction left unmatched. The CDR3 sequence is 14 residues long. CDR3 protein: CASSPLSGAYEQYF. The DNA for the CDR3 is TGTGCCAGCTCACCGCTTAGCGGGGCCTACGAGCAGTACTTC.

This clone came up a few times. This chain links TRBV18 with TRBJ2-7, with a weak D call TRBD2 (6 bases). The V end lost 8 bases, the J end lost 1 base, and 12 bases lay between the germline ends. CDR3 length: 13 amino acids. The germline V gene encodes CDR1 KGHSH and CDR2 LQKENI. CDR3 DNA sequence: TGTGCCAGCCTCGGGGACTCTTCCTACGAGCAGTACTTC. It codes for CASLGDSSYEQYF.

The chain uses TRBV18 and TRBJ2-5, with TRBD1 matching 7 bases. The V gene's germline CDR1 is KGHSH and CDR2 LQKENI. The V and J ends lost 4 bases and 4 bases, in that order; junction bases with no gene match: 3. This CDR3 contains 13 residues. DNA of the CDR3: TGTGCCAGCTCACTGTCAGGGGGAGAGACCCAGTACTTC. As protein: CASSLSGGETQYF.

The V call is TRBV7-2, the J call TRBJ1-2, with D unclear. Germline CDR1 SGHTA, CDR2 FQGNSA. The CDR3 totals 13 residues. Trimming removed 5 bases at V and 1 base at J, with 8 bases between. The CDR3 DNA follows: TGTGCCAGCAGCCCAGCAGTTAACTATGGCTACACCTTC. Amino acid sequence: CASSPAVNYGYTF.

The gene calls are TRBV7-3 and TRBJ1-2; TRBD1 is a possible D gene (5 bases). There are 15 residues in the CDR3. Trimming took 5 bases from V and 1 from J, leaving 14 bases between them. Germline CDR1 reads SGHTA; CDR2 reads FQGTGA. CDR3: CASSPGMGRNYGYTF. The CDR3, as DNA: TGTGCCAGCAGCCCCGGAATGGGGCGTAACTATGGCTACACCTTC.

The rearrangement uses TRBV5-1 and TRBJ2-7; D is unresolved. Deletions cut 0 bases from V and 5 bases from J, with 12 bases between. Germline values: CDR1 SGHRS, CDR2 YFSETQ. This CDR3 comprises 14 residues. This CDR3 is CASSLVVGKDEQYF. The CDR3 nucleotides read TGCGCCAGCAGCTTGGTGGTGGGCAAGGACGAGCAGTACTTC.

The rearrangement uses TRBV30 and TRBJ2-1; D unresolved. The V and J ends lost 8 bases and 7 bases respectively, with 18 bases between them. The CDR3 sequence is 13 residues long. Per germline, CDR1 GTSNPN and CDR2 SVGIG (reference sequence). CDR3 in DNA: TGTGCCCGGGCTGGTGCTCTTAGGAATGAGCAGTTCTTC. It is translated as CARAGALRNEQFF.

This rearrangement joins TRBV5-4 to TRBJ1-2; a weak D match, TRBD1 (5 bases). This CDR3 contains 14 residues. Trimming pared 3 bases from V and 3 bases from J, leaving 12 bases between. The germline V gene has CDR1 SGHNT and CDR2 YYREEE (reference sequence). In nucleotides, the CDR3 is TGTGCCAGCAGCTCCAGACAGCTGGACTATGGCTACACCTTC. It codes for CASSSRQLDYGYTF.

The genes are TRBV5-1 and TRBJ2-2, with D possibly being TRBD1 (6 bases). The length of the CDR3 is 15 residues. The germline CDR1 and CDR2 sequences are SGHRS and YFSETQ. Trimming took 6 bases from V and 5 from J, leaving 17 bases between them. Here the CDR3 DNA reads TGCGCCAGCACCCCGGGACACCCCGGAACCGGGGAGCTGTTTTTT. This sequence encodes CASTPGHPGTGELFF.

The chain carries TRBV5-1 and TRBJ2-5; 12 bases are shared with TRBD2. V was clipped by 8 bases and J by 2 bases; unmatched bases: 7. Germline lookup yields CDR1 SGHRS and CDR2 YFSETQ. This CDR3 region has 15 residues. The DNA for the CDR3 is TGCGCCAGTGGACTAGCGGGAACTAGACAAGAGACCCAGTACTTC. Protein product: CASGLAGTRQETQYF.

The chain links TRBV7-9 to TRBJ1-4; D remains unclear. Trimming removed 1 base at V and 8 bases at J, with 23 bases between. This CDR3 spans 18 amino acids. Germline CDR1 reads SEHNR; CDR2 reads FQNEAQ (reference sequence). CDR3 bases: TGTGCCAGCAGCTTAGTCCCACCCTTCCGGGGAGGTTTGGAAAAACTGTTTTTT. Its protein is CASSLVPPFRGGLEKLFF.

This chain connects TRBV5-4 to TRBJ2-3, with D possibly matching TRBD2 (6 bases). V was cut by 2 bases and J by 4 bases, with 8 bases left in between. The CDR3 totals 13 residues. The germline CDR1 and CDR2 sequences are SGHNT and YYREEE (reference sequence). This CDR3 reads CASSFPGADTQYF. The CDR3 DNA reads TGTGCCAGCAGCTTTCCGGGAGCAGATACGCAGTATTTT.

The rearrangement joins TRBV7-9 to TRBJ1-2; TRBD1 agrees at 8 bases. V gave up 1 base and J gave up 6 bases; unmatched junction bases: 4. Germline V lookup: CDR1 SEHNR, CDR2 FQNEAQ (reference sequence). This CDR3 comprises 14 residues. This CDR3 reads CASSLGQGNDGYTF. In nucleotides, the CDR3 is TGTGCCAGCAGCTTAGGACAGGGGAACGATGGCTACACCTTC. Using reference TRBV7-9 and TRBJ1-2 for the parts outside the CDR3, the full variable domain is DTGVSQNPRHKITKRGQNVTFRCDPISEHNRLYWYRQTLGQGPEFLTYFQNEAQLEKSRLLSDRFSAERPKGSFSTLEIQRTEQGDSAMYLCASSLGQGNDGYTFGSGTRLTVV.

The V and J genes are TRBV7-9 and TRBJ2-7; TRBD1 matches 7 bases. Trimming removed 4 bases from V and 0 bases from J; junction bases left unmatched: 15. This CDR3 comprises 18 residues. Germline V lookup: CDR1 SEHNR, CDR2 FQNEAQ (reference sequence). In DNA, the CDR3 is TGTGCCAGCAGCTCGGACAGGAACGGTTTATGGGGCTCCTACGAGCAGTACTTC. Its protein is CASSSDRNGLWGSYEQYF.

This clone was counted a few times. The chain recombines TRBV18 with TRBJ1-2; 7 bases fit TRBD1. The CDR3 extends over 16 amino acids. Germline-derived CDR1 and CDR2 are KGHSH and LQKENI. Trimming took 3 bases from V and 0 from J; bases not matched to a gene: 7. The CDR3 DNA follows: TGTGCCAGCTCACCGGGACAGCTCTATTCTAACTATGGCTACACCTTC. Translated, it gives CASSPGQLYSNYGYTF.

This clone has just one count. CDR3 residues: CAWSVPGVNTEAFF. In DNA form, the CDR3 reads TGTGCCTGGAGTGTACCCGGGGTGAACACTGAAGCTTTCTTT. V usage is TRBV30 and J usage is TRBJ1-1; D remains ambiguous. Germline V gene sequence: CDR1 GTSNPN, CDR2 SVGIG (reference sequence). The CDR3 runs 14 residues. V lost 0 bases and J lost 0, with 8 bases in between.

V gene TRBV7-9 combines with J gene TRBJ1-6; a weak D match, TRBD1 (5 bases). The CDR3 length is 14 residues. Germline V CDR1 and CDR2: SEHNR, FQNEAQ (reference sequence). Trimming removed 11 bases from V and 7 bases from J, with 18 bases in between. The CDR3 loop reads CASVGGAVNSPLHF. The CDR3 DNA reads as TGTGCCTCAGTAGGAGGGGCAGTAAATTCACCCCTCCACTTT.

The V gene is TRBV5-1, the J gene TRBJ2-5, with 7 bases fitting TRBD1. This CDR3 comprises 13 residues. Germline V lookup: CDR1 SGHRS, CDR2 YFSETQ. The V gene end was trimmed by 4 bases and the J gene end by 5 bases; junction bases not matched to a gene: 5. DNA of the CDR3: TGCGCCAGCAGCCCACAGGGGTGGGAGACCCAGTACTTC. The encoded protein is CASSPQGWETQYF.

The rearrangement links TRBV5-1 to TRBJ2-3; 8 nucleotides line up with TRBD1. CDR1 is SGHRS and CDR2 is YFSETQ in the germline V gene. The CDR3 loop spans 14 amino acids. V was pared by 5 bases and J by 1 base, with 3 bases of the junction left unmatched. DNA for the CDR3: TGCGCCAGCAGGGGGGGACAGGGCACAGATACGCAGTATTTT. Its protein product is CASRGGQGTDTQYF.

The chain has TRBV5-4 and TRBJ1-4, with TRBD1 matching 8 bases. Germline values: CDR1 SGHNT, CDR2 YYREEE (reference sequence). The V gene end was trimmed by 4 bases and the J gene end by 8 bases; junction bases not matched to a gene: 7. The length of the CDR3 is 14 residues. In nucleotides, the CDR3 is TGTGCCAGCAGCCGACAGGGGAGTATAGAAAAACTGTTTTTT. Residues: CASSRQGSIEKLFF.

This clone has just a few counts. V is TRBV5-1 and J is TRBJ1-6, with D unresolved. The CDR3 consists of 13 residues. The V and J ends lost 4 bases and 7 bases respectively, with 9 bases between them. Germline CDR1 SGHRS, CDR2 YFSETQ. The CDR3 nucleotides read TGCGCCAGCAGCGCCACTGAGAATTCACCCCTCCACTTT. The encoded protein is CASSATENSPLHF.